A selection of T cell receptor beta chains follows, all from one sample in a study of T cell repertoires in cytomegalovirus infection. Using its own MiXCR run on the reads, TCRdb lists one record per CDR3 protein. The sample has 450,000 to 650,000 distinct CDR3 sequences; about 26% are singletons. The sample was PBMCs. The origin of the receptors is a human donor in good health (CMV status not recorded). Some clones in this sample may be carry-over from other donors' samples. The conserved cysteine and the conserved F or W are not part of the CDR3 here. Clone size is given for some rows only: seen once, a few or many times, or a class if the clone is expanded.

clone size: NA
J gene: TRBJ2-7
V gene: TRBV6-2/TRBV6-3
CDR3 protein: ASTLDSLEQY

clone size: NA
J gene: TRBJ2-1
V gene: TRBV7-8
CDR3 protein: ASSTTGALKPGQEQF

clone size: few
J gene: TRBJ2-2
V gene: TRBV6-6
CDR3 protein: ASTKRGETGELF

clone size: few
J gene: TRBJ1-5
V gene: TRBV4-1
CDR3 protein: ASSRVPDRGLNQPQH

clone size: few
J gene: TRBJ2-7
V gene: TRBV28
CDR3 protein: ASSKRNEQY

clone size: few
J gene: TRBJ2-5
V gene: TRBV19
CDR3 protein: ASSSGAWETQY

clone size: NA
J gene: TRBJ2-7
V gene: TRBV5-6
CDR3 protein: ASSRIKLAGGRGEQY

clone size: few
J gene: TRBJ1-5
V gene: TRBV4-1
CDR3 protein: ASSQDTAVSNQPQH

clone size: few
J gene: TRBJ2-3
V gene: TRBV27
CDR3 protein: ASSRYRGTDTQY

clone size: few
J gene: TRBJ2-5
V gene: TRBV20-1
CDR3 protein: SATDSVETQY

clone size: NA
J gene: TRBJ1-1
V gene: TRBV2
CDR3 protein: ASSRGGDYTEAF

clone size: few
J gene: TRBJ1-6
V gene: TRBV7-9
CDR3 protein: AIAKDSPLH

clone size: few
J gene: TRBJ2-1
V gene: TRBV10-3
CDR3 protein: AISGGNNEQF

clone size: many
J gene: TRBJ2-7
V gene: TRBV7-2
CDR3 protein: ASSSRQGTEQY

clone size: NA
J gene: TRBJ1-4
V gene: TRBV27
CDR3 protein: ASSSTLDEKLF

clone size: NA
J gene: TRBJ2-7
V gene: TRBV28
CDR3 protein: ASSALALSSYEQY

clone size: few
J gene: TRBJ2-1
V gene: TRBV6-2/TRBV6-3
CDR3 protein: ASSWSGGSYNEQF

clone size: many
J gene: TRBJ1-2
V gene: TRBV6-5
CDR3 protein: ASSYSTNYGYT

clone size: many
J gene: TRBJ1-1
V gene: TRBV7-8
CDR3 protein: ASSLGLLRSLTEAF

clone size: many
J gene: TRBJ2-1
V gene: TRBV7-2
CDR3 protein: ASSLVGGGYNEQF

clone size: NA
J gene: TRBJ2-1
V gene: TRBV5-1
CDR3 protein: ASSPGLVSSYYNEQF

clone size: NA
J gene: TRBJ2-2
V gene: TRBV13
CDR3 protein: ASSLVKLAGVTGELF

clone size: NA
J gene: TRBJ2-1
V gene: TRBV7-2
CDR3 protein: ASSLGRGTYNEQF

clone size: NA
J gene: TRBJ2-7
V gene: TRBV7-8
CDR3 protein: AGSSGGSSGYEQY

clone size: few
J gene: TRBJ2-3
V gene: TRBV6-5
CDR3 protein: ASSYGTSQNTQY

clone size: few
J gene: TRBJ2-3
V gene: TRBV6-1
CDR3 protein: ASSLSGRTQY

clone size: once
J gene: TRBJ2-5
V gene: TRBV20-1
CDR3 protein: SARDPGTSGGETQY

clone size: few
J gene: TRBJ2-1
V gene: TRBV5-1
CDR3 protein: ASSLGGTTINEQF

clone size: NA
J gene: TRBJ1-4
V gene: TRBV7-8
CDR3 protein: ASRKDRGNEKLF

clone size: NA
J gene: TRBJ2-3
V gene: TRBV7-8
CDR3 protein: ASSSSNPGFSDKQY

clone size: few
J gene: TRBJ2-4
V gene: TRBV12-3/TRBV12-4
CDR3 protein: ASSFGPLQREFIQY

clone size: few
J gene: TRBJ2-1
V gene: TRBV10-3
CDR3 protein: AISGVPSGAYNEQF

clone size: NA
J gene: TRBJ1-5
V gene: TRBV2
CDR3 protein: ASSERSSNQPQH

clone size: NA
J gene: TRBJ2-1
V gene: TRBV12-3/TRBV12-4
CDR3 protein: ASRSSGSSSYNEQF

clone size: NA
J gene: TRBJ2-2
V gene: TRBV7-9
CDR3 protein: ASSSITGELF

clone size: NA
J gene: TRBJ2-2
V gene: TRBV7-2
CDR3 protein: ASSRTRGSRAELF

clone size: NA
J gene: TRBJ2-5
V gene: TRBV7-2
CDR3 protein: ASSLTLIETQY

clone size: many
J gene: TRBJ2-3
V gene: TRBV7-6
CDR3 protein: ASSRTGTGRTDTQY

clone size: NA
J gene: TRBJ1-1
V gene: TRBV30
CDR3 protein: AGRTGRFTEAF

clone size: many
J gene: TRBJ2-7
V gene: TRBV7-2
CDR3 protein: ASSLGTQTYYEQY

clone size: NA
J gene: TRBJ2-3
V gene: TRBV7-6
CDR3 protein: ASTPRGNTDTQY

clone size: NA
J gene: TRBJ1-5
V gene: TRBV18
CDR3 protein: ASSPQFSNQPQH